The 19 T cell receptor beta chains below all came from one sample that was sequenced in a study of graft-versus-host responses after intestinal transplantation. Tissue from the graft was processed to free its intraepithelial and lamina propria lymphocytes. Measured with immunoSEQ multiplex PCR; TCRdb has only the in-frame clones, and not every one. Of under 7,500 clones listed, roughly four fifths are singletons. Sequenced here: ileum tissue, sampled 300 to 320 days after intestinal transplant. The receptors shown here come from a human patient who received an intestinal transplant, so some T cells may come from the graft donor.

A single count supports this clone. V is TRBV25-1 and J is TRBJ2-3; D remains unclear. V was clipped by 2 bases and J by 0 bases, with 6 bases between them. CDR3 length: 14 residues. Germline-derived CDR1 and CDR2 are MGHDK and SYGVNS. The CDR3 protein is CASSEGQSTDTQYF. CDR3 nucleotides: TGTGCCAGCAGTGAAGGGCAGAGCACAGATACGCAGTATTTT.

This rearrangement joins TRBV28 to TRBJ2-1, with 7 bases matching TRBD2. The junction had 5 bases not matched to a gene; V was cut back by 8 bases and J by 1 base. This CDR3 comprises 14 residues. Germline V lookup: CDR1 MDHEN, CDR2 SYDVKM. The CDR3 here is CASPVSGSYNEQFF. In DNA, the CDR3 is TGTGCCAGCCCCGTTAGCGGGTCCTACAATGAGCAGTTCTTC.

The chain couples TRBV12-5 to TRBJ2-5; TRBD1 aligns across 9 bases. V trimming: 1 base; J trimming: 2 bases; junction bases outside the gene matches: 8. Germline lookup yields CDR1 LGHNT and CDR2 FRNRAP. This CDR3 has 17 residues. CDR3 sequence reads: CASGLGQGGVRQETQYF. As DNA, the CDR3 is TGTGCTAGTGGTTTGGGACAGGGGGGAGTTCGTCAAGAGACCCAGTACTTC.

The chain joins TRBV4-1 to TRBJ2-5; 8 positions match TRBD2. Germline V gives CDR1 MGHRA, CDR2 YSYEKL. The V segment lost 5 bases and the J segment 3 bases; nucleotides outside the gene matches: 5. The CDR3 extends over 14 amino acids. CDR3 in amino acids: CASSFSGAKETQYF. CDR3 DNA sequence: TGCGCCAGCAGCTTTAGCGGGGCTAAAGAGACCCAGTACTTC.

Only one count was recorded for this clone. This chain connects TRBV11-2 to TRBJ2-7, with TRBD1 identical over 9 bases. CDR3 size: 16 residues. Germline V gene sequence: CDR1 SGHAT, CDR2 FQNNGV. Unmatched junction bases numbered 7, after V lost 0 bases and J lost 4 bases. The DNA for the CDR3 is TGTGCCAGCAGCTTAGATCCCAGCGGGACAGGGTACGAGCAGTACTTC. Translation gives CASSLDPSGTGYEQYF.

The CDR3 region is CASSSDRGHYGYTF. In DNA form, the CDR3 reads TGCGCCAGCAGCTCGGACAGGGGGCATTATGGCTACACCTTC. V and J are TRBV5-1 and TRBJ1-2; TRBD1 matches at 11 bases. This CDR3 is 14 amino acids long. Unmatched junction bases numbered 3, after V lost 3 bases and J lost 5 bases. Germline CDR1 reads SGHRS; CDR2 reads YFSETQ.

V usage is TRBV6-4 and J usage is TRBJ2-3; TRBD2 matches 11 bases. The CDR3 consists of 16 residues. With V trimmed by 0 bases and J by 2 bases, 1 base remained unmatched. Germline CDR1 MRHNA, CDR2 SNTAGT. The CDR3 DNA sequence: TGTGCCAGCAGTGACTCTAGCGGGGGGGCCACAGATACGCAGTATTTT. It specifies CASSDSSGGATDTQYF.

The chain carries TRBV5-4 and TRBJ2-1; the match to TRBD2 covers 7 bases. After removal of 2 bases from V and 1 base from J, the junction contained 3 bases not matched to a gene. This CDR3 comprises 15 residues. CDR1 is SGHNT, CDR2 YYREEE, per germline (reference sequence). CDR3 amino acids: CASSLLAPSYNEQFF. For the CDR3, the DNA is TGTGCCAGCAGCTTACTAGCGCCTTCCTACAATGAGCAGTTCTTC. The full variable domain, with the rest looked up from reference TRBV5-4 and TRBJ2-1, is ETGVTQSPTHLIKTRGQQVTLRCSSQSGHNTVSWYQQALGQGPQFIFQYYREEENGRGNFPPRFSGLQFPNYSSELNVNALELDDSALYLCASSLLAPSYNEQFFGPGTRLTVL.

The chain carries TRBV9 and TRBJ2-6; tentatively, D is TRBD2 (5 bases). CDR1 SGDLS and CDR2 YYNGEE come from the germline V gene. The V end lost 5 bases, the J end lost 0 bases, and 12 bases lay between the germline ends. The CDR3 totals 16 residues. CDR3 protein: CASSGLQSSGANVLTF. CDR3 DNA: TGTGCCAGCAGTGGACTCCAGAGCTCTGGGGCCAACGTCCTGACTTTC.

This clone was seen once. The rearrangement joins TRBV7-9 to TRBJ2-5; D is undetermined. Trimming cost V 0 bases and J 2 bases, with 13 bases left between them. CDR3 length: 16 residues. Looked up from germline, CDR1 is SEHNR and CDR2 is FQNEAQ (reference sequence). This CDR3 is CASSLAQWQPQETQYF. The CDR3 nucleotides read TGTGCCAGCAGCTTAGCGCAGTGGCAGCCACAAGAGACCCAGTACTTC.

DNA of the CDR3: TGTGCCAGCCCCCCCCAGGGGGGGATAGCCTACGAGCAGTACTTC. It codes for CASPPQGGIAYEQYF. The rearrangement uses TRBV28 and TRBJ2-7; the D call may be TRBD1 or TRBD2 (7 bases each). Looked up from germline, CDR1 is MDHEN and CDR2 is SYDVKM. V was cut by 8 bases and J by 2 bases, with 19 bases left in between. The CDR3 totals 15 residues.

This clone was seen a single time. V and J are TRBV29-1 and TRBJ2-7; no definite D call. V was clipped by 7 bases and J by 1 base, with 11 bases between them. Germline V gene lookup returns CDR1 SQVTM and CDR2 ANQGSEA. This CDR3 contains 12 residues. The CDR3 protein is CSAMDLSYEQYF. The CDR3, as DNA: TGCAGCGCTATGGACCTATCCTACGAGCAGTACTTC.

The chain couples TRBV7-7 to TRBJ1-5; 12 nucleotides match TRBD1. The V and J ends lost 4 bases and 5 bases, in that order; junction bases with no gene match: 15. The CDR3 consists of 19 residues. CDR1 and CDR2 from the germline V gene are SSHAT and FNYEAQ (reference sequence). Written as DNA, the CDR3 is TGTGCCAGCAGCTCCCGGGACAGGGGGCCCCTGGGACCTTATCAGCCCCAGCATTTT. This encodes CASSSRDRGPLGPYQPQHF.

The chain combines TRBV11-1 with TRBJ2-7; TRBD2 agrees at 12 bases. Germline values: CDR1 SGHAT, CDR2 FQDESV (reference sequence). CDR3 length: 14 amino acids. The trim removed 1 base at V and 6 bases at J, leaving 1 base unmatched. Here the CDR3 DNA reads TGTGCCAGCAGCTTAGGGACTAGCGGGACCGAGCAGTACTTC. This gives the protein CASSLGTSGTEQYF.

V usage is TRBV9 and J usage is TRBJ1-6, with a tentative D call TRBD1 (6 bases). This CDR3 has 15 residues. CDR1 is SGDLS, CDR2 YYNGEE, per germline. Trimming removed 0 bases at V and 5 bases at J, with 9 bases between. As DNA, the CDR3 is TGTGCCAGCAGCGTAGGTCAGGGGAATAATTCACCCCTCCACTTT. This codes for CASSVGQGNNSPLHF.

V is TRBV4-2 and J is TRBJ2-2; TRBD2 matches at 7 bases. The V segment lost 0 bases and the J segment 10 bases; nucleotides outside the gene matches: 8. Germline-derived CDR1 and CDR2 are LGHNA and YNFKEQ. The CDR3 runs 15 residues. CDR3 loop: CASSQDGGLGSELFF. The CDR3 DNA reads as TGTGCCAGCAGCCAAGATGGAGGACTAGGATCGGAGCTGTTTTTT.

The chain links TRBV19 to TRBJ1-6, with TRBD1 as a possible D gene (5 bases). Germline CDR1 reads LNHDA; CDR2 reads SQIVND (reference sequence). The CDR3 contains 13 residues. V was clipped by 8 bases and J by 7 bases, with 12 bases between them. The CDR3 region is CASQPRQNSPLHF. DNA of the CDR3: TGTGCCAGTCAGCCGAGACAGAATTCACCCCTCCACTTT.

This chain links TRBV9 with TRBJ1-6, with 7 bases fitting TRBD1. Per germline, CDR1 SGDLS and CDR2 YYNGEE. V shed 4 bases, J shed 8 bases, and the junction held 9 bases outside the gene matches. The CDR3 loop spans 15 amino acids. The CDR3 DNA reads as TGTGCCAGCAGCTCTACTTCACAGGGGTATTCACCCCTCCACTTT. Amino acid sequence: CASSSTSQGYSPLHF.

The sample holds a few counts of this clone. The chain links TRBV9 to TRBJ2-3; 8 bases line up with TRBD2. Germline values: CDR1 SGDLS, CDR2 YYNGEE. V dropped 0 bases and J dropped 5; count of bases not matched to a gene: 5. This CDR3 is built from 15 residues. The DNA for the CDR3 is TGTGCCAGCAGCGTAGGATGGCTAGCGGGAGATACGCAGTATTTT. Translating it yields CASSVGWLAGDTQYF.